This T cell receptor beta chain was recovered during a study of Ad26.COV2.S vaccination and SARS-CoV-2 variants. At the level of the study: Participant was drawn from the COV1001 Ad26.COV2.S trial arm.

Treatment indicated: roughly 19 received Ad26.COV2.S at low or high dose, single or two shots; roughly five received placebo; per-sample allocation not given. Repertoires come from day 63 after the first vaccine or placebo injection. The CDR3 extends over 16 amino acids. Germline V CDR1 and CDR2: SEHNR, FQNEAQ (reference sequence). The V gene end was trimmed by 3 bases and the J gene end by 5 bases; junction bases not matched to a gene: 5. General study points: The breadth of spike-specific CD8+ and CD4+ T cell responses after vaccination was reportedly substantial. People who got the vaccine had more spike-specific TCR breadth than people who got placebo. Similar non-spike TCR breadth was seen in vaccine and placebo recipients.

Notes on this clone: Antigen: not known.

The repertoire was sequenced with immunoSEQ multiplex PCR; TCRdb's copy has only in-frame clones and lacks some. The table records about 680,000 clones, roughly 90% of them present only once. The chain combines TRBV7-9 with TRBJ2-5; 14 bases fit TRBD2. The sample in question was peripheral blood, obtained in a trial of Ad26.COV2.S vaccine versus placebo. The TCR sequence derives from a person between 18 and 60 years old who received the Ad26.COV2.S COVID-19 vaccine or a placebo. The CDR3 spells CASSFPGTSGSETQYF. The CDR3, as DNA: TGTGCCAGCAGCTTCCCCGGGACTAGCGGGAGCGAGACCCAGTACTTC.